These T cell receptor beta chains were read from a single sample in a study of breast tumors, draining lymph nodes, adjacent tissues. Each CDR3 protein is one row after TCRdb ran MiXCR on the multiplex PCR reads. The table includes roughly 220,000 distinct CDR3 sequences, under 40% detected once. The sample taken for sequencing was axillary lymph node tissue. These receptors were obtained from a female donor with breast cancer. Some clones in this sample may be carry-over from other donors' samples. Both conserved end residues are part of each CDR3. The D gene is left open where the match is weak. Size tells how often a clone was seen (once, few, many) or the class of an expanded clone, and some rows leave it out.

D	V	J	size	CDR3	DNA
TRBD1	TRBV19	TRBJ2-7	many	CASQQTGQGVYEQYF	TGTGCCAGTCAACAGACTGGACAGGGCGTCTACGAGCAGTACTTC
TRBD2	TRBV20-1	TRBJ2-1	once	CSASQAGTSASNFYNEQFF	TGCAGTGCTAGCCAGGCCGGGACTAGCGCGAGTAATTTCTACAATGAGCAGTTCTTC
NA	TRBV7-6	TRBJ1-4	NA	CASSLGRHNEKLFF	TGTGCCAGCAGCTTAGGTAGACACAATGAAAAACTGTTTTTT
NA	TRBV20-1	TRBJ2-3	NA	CSATDTGGTPYEQYF	TGCAGTGCTACCGATACGGGGGGCACCCCATACGAGCAGTACTTT
TRBD1	TRBV11-1	TRBJ1-6	once	CASSLEGGYSPLHF	TGTGCCAGCAGCTTAGAAGGGGGCTATTCACCCCTCCACTTT
TRBD1	TRBV6-1	TRBJ1-6	NA	CASSPGGSLNSPLHF	TGTGCCAGCAGTCCAGGGGGCTCACTCAATTCACCCCTCCACTTT
NA	TRBV7-9	TRBJ2-2	NA	CASSLAPVHTGELFF	TGTGCCAGCAGCTTGGCCCCGGTACACACCGGGGAGCTGTTTTTT
NA	TRBV15	TRBJ1-1	NA	CATSRGAGGANTEAFF	TGTGCCACCAGCAGAGGGGCAGGAGGGGCAAACACTGAAGCTTTCTTT
TRBD1	TRBV10-2	TRBJ2-7	many	CASSDRDTYEQYF	TGCGCCAGCAGCGACAGGGATACCTACGAGCAGTACTTC
TRBD2	TRBV9	TRBJ2-1	many	CASSVVGSGGARSVEQFF	TGTGCCAGCAGCGTAGTGGGTAGCGGGGGGGCTCGTTCTGTTGAGCAGTTCTTC
NA	TRBV30	TRBJ2-7	NA	CAWSSSRGSYEQYF	TGTGCCTGGAGTTCTTCTAGGGGATCCTACGAGCAGTACTTC
TRBD2	TRBV5-1	TRBJ2-3	many	CASRGSAGRNTDTQYF	TGCGCCAGCAGGGGTTCAGCGGGGCGGAACACAGATACGCAGTATTTT
NA	TRBV3-1	TRBJ1-3	few	CASSQPKGNTIYF	TGTGCCAGCAGCCAACCGAAGGGAAACACCATATATTTT
NA	TRBV29-1	TRBJ1-1	NA	CSVGRGRTEAFF	TGCAGCGTTGGTCGGGGGAGGACTGAAGCTTTCTTT
NA	TRBV15	TRBJ2-7	NA	CATSSPGAYEQYF	TGTGCCACCAGCAGCCCGGGGGCCTACGAGCAGTACTTC
NA	TRBV18	TRBJ2-3	many	CASSPQGGDTQYF	TGTGCCAGCTCACCACAAGGGGGGGATACGCAGTATTTT
NA	TRBV12-5	TRBJ2-7	many	CASGHSNRGEQYF	TGTGCTAGTGGACACAGTAACCGGGGCGAGCAGTACTTC
TRBD1	TRBV5-1	TRBJ2-1	many	CASSSPTGLNAEQFF	TGCGCCAGCAGCAGCCCGACAGGGTTGAACGCTGAGCAGTTCTTC